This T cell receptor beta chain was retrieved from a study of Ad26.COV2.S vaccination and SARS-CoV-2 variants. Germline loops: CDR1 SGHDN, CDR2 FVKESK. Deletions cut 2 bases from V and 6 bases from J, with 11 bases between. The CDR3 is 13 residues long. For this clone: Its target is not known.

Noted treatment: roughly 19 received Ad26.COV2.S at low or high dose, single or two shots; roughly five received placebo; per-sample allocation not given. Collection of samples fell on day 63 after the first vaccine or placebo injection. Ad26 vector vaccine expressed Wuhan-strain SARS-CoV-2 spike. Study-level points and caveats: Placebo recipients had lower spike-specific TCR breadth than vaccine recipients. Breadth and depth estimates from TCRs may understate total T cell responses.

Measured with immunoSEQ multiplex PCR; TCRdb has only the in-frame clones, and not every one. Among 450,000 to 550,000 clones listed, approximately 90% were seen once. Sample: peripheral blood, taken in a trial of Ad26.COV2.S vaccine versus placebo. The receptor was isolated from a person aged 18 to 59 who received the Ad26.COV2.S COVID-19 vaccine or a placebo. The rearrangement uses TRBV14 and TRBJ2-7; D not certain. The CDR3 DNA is TGTGCCAGCAGCCAACTTCCGGCAACCGAGCAGTACTTC. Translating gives CASSQLPATEQYF.